The 5 T cell receptor beta chains listed next were all sequenced from one sample in a study of technical replicates of blood from several donors. Assay: immunoSEQ multiplex PCR; the TCRdb copy retains only in-frame clones and omits some. The table includes around 95,000 clones, roughly 94% detected once. The sample was T cells isolated from PBMCs. Receptor source: a human donor in good health.

CDR3 in amino acids: CASTENGGSYGYTF. As DNA, the CDR3 is TGTGCCAGTACCGAAAACGGGGGAAGCTATGGCTACACCTTC. This sequence joins TRBV19 and TRBJ1-2, with D tentatively TRBD1 (5 bases). V lost 7 bases to trimming and J lost 4 bases, with 16 bases between them. CDR3 size: 14 residues. Germline V lookup: CDR1 LNHDA, CDR2 SQIVND (reference sequence).

V is TRBV7-9 and J is TRBJ2-5, with D possibly TRBD1 on 6 matching bases. Germline CDR1 reads SEHNR; CDR2 reads FQNEAQ (reference sequence). V was trimmed by 5 bases and J by 1 base, leaving 17 bases between them. The CDR3 consists of 16 residues. CDR3 coding DNA: TGTGCCAGCAGCCTCCGACAGGAGGTCTCCCAAGAGACCCAGTACTTC. Amino acid sequence: CASSLRQEVSQETQYF.

V usage is TRBV7-4 and J usage is TRBJ1-1; a weak D match, TRBD1 (6 bases). V was shortened by 3 bases and J by 5 bases, with 13 bases between the two germline ends. Germline loops: CDR1 SGHVT, CDR2 SQSDAQ. CDR3 length: 14 residues. CDR3 bases: TGTGCCAGCAGCTTCCCAGGTAGGGGGACTGAAGCTTTCTTT. This translates into CASSFPGRGTEAFF.

The chain employs TRBV9 and TRBJ2-5, with 8 nucleotides matching TRBD2. Germline CDR1 and CDR2: SGDLS and YYNGEE. Trimming took 0 bases from V and 2 from J; bases not matched to a gene: 6. The CDR3 length is 16 residues. The CDR3 sequence: CASSVGELAGQETQYF. The CDR3, as DNA: TGTGCCAGCAGCGTAGGGGAGCTAGCGGGTCAAGAGACCCAGTACTTC.

The rearrangement joins TRBV2 to TRBJ2-1; D possibly corresponds to TRBD2 (7 bases). The V gene's germline CDR1 is SNHLY and CDR2 FYNNEI. This CDR3 contains 14 residues. V was pared by 5 bases and J by 6 bases, with 14 bases between. The CDR3 loop is CASSLRGTTNEQFF. In nucleotides, the CDR3 is TGTGCCAGCAGTCTTAGGGGGACTACCAATGAGCAGTTCTTC.